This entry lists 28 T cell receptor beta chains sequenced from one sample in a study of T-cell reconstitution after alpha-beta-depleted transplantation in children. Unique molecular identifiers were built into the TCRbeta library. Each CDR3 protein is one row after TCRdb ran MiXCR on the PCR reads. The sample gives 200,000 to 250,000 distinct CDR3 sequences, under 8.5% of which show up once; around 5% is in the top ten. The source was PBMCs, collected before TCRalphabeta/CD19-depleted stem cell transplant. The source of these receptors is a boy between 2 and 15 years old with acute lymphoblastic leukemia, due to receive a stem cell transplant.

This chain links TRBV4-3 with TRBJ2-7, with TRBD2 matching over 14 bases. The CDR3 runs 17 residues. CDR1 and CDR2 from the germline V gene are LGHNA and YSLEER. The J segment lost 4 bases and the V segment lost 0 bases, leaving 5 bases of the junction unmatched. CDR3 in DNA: TGCGCCAGCAGCCAAGAATTCGGACTAGCGGGGGGTTACGAGCAGTACTTC. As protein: CASSQEFGLAGGYEQYF.

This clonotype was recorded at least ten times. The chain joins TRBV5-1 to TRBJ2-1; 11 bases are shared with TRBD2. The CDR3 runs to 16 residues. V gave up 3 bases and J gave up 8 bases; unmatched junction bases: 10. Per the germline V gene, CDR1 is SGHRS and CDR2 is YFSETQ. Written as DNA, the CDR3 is TGCGCCAGCAGCTCGGCTAGCGGGGGGTCCGGATATGAGCAGTTCTTC. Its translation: CASSSASGGSGYEQFF.

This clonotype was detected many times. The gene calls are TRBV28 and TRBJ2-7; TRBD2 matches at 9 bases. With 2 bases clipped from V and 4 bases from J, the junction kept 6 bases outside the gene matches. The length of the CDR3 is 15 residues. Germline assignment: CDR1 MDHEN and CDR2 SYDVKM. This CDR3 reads CASSLVAGVGYEQYF. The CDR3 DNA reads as TGTGCCAGCAGTTTAGTAGCGGGAGTTGGGTACGAGCAGTACTTC.

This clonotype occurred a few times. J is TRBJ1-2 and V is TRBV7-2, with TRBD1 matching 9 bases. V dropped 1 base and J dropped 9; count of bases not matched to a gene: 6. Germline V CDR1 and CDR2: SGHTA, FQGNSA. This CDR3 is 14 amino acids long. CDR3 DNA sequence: TGTGCCAGCAGCTTAGAAGGGACAGGGACTAGCTACACCTTC. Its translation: CASSLEGTGTSYTF.

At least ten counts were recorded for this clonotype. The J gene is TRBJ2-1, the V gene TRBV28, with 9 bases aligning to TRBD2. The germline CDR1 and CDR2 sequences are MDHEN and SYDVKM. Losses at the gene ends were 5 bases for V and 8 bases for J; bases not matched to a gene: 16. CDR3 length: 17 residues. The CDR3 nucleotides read TGTGCCAGCAGTCCGCCTCGACTAGCGGCGAGAGGGGATGAGCAGTTCTTC. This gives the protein CASSPPRLAARGDEQFF.

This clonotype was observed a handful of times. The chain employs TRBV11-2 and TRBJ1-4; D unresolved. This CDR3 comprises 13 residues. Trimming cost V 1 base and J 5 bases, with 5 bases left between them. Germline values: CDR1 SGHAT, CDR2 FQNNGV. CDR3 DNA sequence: TGTGCCAGCAGCTTAGGAAACAATGAAAAACTGTTTTTT. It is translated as CASSLGNNEKLFF. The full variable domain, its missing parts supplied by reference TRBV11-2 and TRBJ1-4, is EAGVAQSPRYKIIEKRQSVAFWCNPISGHATLYWYQQILGQGPKLLIQFQNNGVVDDSQLPKDRFSAERLKGVDSTLKIQPAKLEDSAVYLCASSLGNNEKLFFGSGTQLSVL.

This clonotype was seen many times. The CDR3 loop reads CASSSRAPSYNEQFF. In DNA form, the CDR3 reads TGTGCCAGCAGTTCGAGGGCCCCCTCCTACAATGAGCAGTTCTTC. The chain combines TRBV28 with TRBJ2-1, with a tentative D call TRBD2 (5 bases). CDR1 and CDR2 from the germline V gene are MDHEN and SYDVKM. This CDR3 has 15 residues. V gave up 4 bases and J gave up 0 bases, with 10 bases separating them.

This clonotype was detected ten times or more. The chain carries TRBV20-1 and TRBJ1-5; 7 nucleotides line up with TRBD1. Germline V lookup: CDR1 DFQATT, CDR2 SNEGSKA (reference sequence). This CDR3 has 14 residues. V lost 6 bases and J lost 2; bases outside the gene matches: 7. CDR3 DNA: TGCAGTGCAAGATCAGGGGGTGGCAATCAGCCCCAGCATTTT. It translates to CSARSGGGNQPQHF.

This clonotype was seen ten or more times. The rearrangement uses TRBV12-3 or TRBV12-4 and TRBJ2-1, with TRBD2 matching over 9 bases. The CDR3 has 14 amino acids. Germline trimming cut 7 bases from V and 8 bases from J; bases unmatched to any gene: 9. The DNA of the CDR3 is TGTGCCAGCACCCAGGCGGGGGGGTCCCATGAGCAGTTCTTC. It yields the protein CASTQAGGSHEQFF.

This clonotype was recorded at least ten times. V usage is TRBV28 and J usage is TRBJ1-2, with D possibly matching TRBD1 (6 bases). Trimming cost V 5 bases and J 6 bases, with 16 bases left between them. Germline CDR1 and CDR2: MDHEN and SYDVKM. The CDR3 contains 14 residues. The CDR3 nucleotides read TGTGCCAGCAGTAGGGTTGGGGGCGGAGATGGCTACACCTTC. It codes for CASSRVGGGDGYTF.

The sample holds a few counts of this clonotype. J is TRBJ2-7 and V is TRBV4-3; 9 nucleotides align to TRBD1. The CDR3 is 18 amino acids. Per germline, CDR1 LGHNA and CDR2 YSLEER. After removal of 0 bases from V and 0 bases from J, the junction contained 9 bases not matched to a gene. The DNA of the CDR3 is TGCGCCAGCAGCCAAGATGGGGCGGGGACAGGGAGCTCCTACGAGCAGTACTTC. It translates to CASSQDGAGTGSSYEQYF.

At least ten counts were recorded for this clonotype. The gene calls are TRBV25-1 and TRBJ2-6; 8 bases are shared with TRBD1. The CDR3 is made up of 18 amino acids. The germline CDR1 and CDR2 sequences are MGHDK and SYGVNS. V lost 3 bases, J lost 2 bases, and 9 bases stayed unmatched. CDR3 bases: TGTGCCAGCAGTGATGCCCGGACAGGGTACGCTGGGGCCAACGTCCTGACTTTC. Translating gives CASSDARTGYAGANVLTF. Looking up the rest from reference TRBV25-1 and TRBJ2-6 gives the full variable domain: EADIYQTPRYLVIGTGKKITLECSQTMGHDKMYWYQQDPGMELHLIHYSYGVNSTEKGDLSSESTVSRIRTEHFPLTLESARPSHTSQYLCASSDARTGYAGANVLTFGAGSRLTVL.

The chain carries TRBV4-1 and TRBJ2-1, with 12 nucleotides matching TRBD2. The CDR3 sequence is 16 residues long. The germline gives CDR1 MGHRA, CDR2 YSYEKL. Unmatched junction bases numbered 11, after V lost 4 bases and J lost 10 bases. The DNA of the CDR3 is TGCGCCAGCAGCCGCCTAGCGGGAGGGCCTTGGGGCGAGCAGTTCTTC. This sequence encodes CASSRLAGGPWGEQFF.

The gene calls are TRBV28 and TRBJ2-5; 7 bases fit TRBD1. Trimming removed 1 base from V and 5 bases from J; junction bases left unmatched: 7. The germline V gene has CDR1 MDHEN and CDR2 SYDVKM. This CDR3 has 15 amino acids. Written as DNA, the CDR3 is TGTGCCAGCAGTTTATCCGACAGGGTAGGGGAGACCCAGTACTTC. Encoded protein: CASSLSDRVGETQYF.

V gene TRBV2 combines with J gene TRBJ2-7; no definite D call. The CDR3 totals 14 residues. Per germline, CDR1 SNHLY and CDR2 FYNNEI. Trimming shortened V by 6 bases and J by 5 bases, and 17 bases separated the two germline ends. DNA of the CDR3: TGTGCCAGCAGCCGGACGACCACCCCCGACGAGCAGTACTTC. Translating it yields CASSRTTTPDEQYF.

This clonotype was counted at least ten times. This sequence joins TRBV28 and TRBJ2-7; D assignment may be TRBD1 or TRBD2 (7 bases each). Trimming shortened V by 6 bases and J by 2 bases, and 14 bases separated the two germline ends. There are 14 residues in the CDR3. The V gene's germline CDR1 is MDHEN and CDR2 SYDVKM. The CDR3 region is CASSRGGTAYEQYF. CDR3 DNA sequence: TGTGCCAGCAGCCGGGGAGGGACAGCCTACGAGCAGTACTTC.

The CDR3 DNA is TGTGCCAGCAGCCGAACTAGCTCAGAGATTCGGGAGCAGTTCTTC. Its translation is CASSRTSSEIREQFF. The rearrangement links TRBV11-3 to TRBJ2-1; D possibly corresponds to TRBD2 (6 bases). The CDR3 spans 15 residues. Per the germline V gene, CDR1 is SGHNT and CDR2 is YENEEA. The ends were cut back, 5 bases at V and 10 bases at J, with 21 bases in the middle.

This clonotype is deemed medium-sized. CDR3 protein: CASSPTGLAASTDTQYF. For the CDR3, the DNA is TGTGCCAGCAGTCCTACAGGACTAGCGGCTAGCACAGATACGCAGTATTTT. This chain connects TRBV27 to TRBJ2-3; 10 bases line up with TRBD2. V dropped 5 bases and J dropped 0; count of bases not matched to a gene: 8. The germline gives CDR1 MNHEY, CDR2 SMNVEV (reference sequence). This CDR3 is built from 17 residues.

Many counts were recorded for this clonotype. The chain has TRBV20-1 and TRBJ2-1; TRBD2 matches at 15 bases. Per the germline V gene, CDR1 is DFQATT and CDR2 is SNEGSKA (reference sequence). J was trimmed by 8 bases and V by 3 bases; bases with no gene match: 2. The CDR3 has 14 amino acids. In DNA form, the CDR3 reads TGCAGTGCTAGCGGGACTAGCGGGAGGTATGAGCAGTTCTTC. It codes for CSASGTSGRYEQFF.

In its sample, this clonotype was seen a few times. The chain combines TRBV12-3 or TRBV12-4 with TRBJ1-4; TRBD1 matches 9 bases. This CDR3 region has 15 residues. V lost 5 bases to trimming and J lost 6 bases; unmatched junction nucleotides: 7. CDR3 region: CASSPTGTGHEKLFF. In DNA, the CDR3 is TGTGCCAGCAGTCCAACCGGGACAGGGCATGAAAAACTGTTTTTT.

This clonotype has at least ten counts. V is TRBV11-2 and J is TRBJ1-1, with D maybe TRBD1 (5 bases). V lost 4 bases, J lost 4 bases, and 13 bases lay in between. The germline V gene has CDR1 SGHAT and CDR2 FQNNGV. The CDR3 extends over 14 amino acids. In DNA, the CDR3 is TGTGCCAGCAGCTACCAGGCCCAGGGCACTGAAGCTTTCTTT. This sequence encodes CASSYQAQGTEAFF.

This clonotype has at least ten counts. CDR3 in amino acids: CASSLGGIYNEQFF. CDR3 sequence (DNA): TGTGCCAGCAGCTTAGGGGGGATCTACAATGAGCAGTTCTTC. This chain joins TRBV7-2 and TRBJ2-1; D is tentatively TRBD1 or TRBD2 (5 bases each). The V end was cut by 1 base, the J end by 3 bases, with 7 bases between. This CDR3 contains 14 residues. CDR1 is SGHTA, CDR2 FQGNSA, per germline.

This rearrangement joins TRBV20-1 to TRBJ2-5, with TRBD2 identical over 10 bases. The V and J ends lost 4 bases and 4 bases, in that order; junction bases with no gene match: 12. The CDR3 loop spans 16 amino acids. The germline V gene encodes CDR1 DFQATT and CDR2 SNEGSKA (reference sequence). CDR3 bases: TGCAGTGCTACGGCGGGGAGCGGGAGGGTTGGAGAGACCCAGTACTTC. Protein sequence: CSATAGSGRVGETQYF.

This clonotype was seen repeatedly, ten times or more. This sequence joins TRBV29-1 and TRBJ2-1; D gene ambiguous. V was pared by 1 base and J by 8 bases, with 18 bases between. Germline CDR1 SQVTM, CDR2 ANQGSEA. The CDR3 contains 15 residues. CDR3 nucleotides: TGCAGCGTTGAAGTAACCACTGGTCGACAATATGAGCAGTTCTTC. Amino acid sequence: CSVEVTTGRQYEQFF.

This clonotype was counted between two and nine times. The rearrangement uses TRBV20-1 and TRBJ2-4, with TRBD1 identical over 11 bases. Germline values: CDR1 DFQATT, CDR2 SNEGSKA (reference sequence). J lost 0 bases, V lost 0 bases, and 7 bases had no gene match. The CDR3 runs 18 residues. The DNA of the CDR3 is TGCAGTGCTAGAGATCCCCGGGACAGGGGGATAGCCAAAAACATTCAGTACTTC. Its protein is CSARDPRDRGIAKNIQYF.

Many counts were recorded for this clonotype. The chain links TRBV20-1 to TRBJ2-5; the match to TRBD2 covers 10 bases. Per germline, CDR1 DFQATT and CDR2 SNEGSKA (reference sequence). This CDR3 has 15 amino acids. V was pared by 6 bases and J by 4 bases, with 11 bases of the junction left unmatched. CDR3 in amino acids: CSATRTSGRGETQYF. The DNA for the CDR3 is TGCAGTGCGACAAGGACTAGCGGAAGAGGAGAGACCCAGTACTTC.

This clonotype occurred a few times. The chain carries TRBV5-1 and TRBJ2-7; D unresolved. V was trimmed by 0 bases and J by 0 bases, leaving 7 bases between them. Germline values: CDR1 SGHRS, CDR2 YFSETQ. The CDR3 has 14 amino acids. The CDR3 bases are TGCGCCAGCAGCTTGGGGCCGAGCTCCTACGAGCAGTACTTC. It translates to CASSLGPSSYEQYF.

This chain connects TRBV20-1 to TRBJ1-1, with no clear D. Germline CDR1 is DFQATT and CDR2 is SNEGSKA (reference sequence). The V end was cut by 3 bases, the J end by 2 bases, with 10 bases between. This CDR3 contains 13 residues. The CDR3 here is CSARYLANTEAFF. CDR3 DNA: TGCAGTGCTAGGTATCTGGCTAACACTGAAGCTTTCTTT.